The 10 T cell receptor beta chains presented below share a single source sample, sequenced in a study of blood T cell repertoires in COVID-19. Only in-frame clones appear in the TCRdb table, and some are missing; sequencing was by immunoSEQ multiplex PCR. This sample has fewer than 250,000 clones, with approximately 86% found just once. The material sequenced was peripheral blood. The origin of the receptors is an older woman who had recovered from COVID-19.

The V and J genes are TRBV18 and TRBJ1-1; TRBD1 agrees at 8 bases. V lost 5 bases to trimming and J lost 1 base; unmatched junction nucleotides: 6. Germline V gene lookup returns CDR1 KGHSH and CDR2 LQKENI. The CDR3 extends over 15 amino acids. The CDR3 nucleotides are TGTGCCAGCTCAGGGTCCGGGACAGGGAACACTGAAGCTTTCTTT. Its protein is CASSGSGTGNTEAFF.

This sequence joins TRBV3-1 (or the pseudogene TRBV3-2) and TRBJ2-3, with 8 bases fitting TRBD2. The CDR3 covers 15 residues. From germline, CDR1 is LGHDT and CDR2 YNNKEL (reference sequence). Losses at the gene ends were 4 bases for V and 4 bases for J; bases not matched to a gene: 7. The CDR3 loop reads CASSLPGGGSDTQYF. The CDR3 bases are TGTGCCAGCAGCCTCCCGGGGGGGGGATCAGATACGCAGTATTTT.

The J gene is TRBJ2-5, the V gene TRBV6-1; TRBD1 matches at 7 bases. CDR3 length: 12 amino acids. V trimming: 2 bases; J trimming: 10 bases; junction bases outside the gene matches: 4. The V gene's germline CDR1 is MNHNS and CDR2 SASEGT. The CDR3 DNA follows: TGTGCCAGCAGTGAAAGGGCAGGGGGCCAGTACTTC. Amino acids: CASSERAGGQYF.

This chain uses TRBV5-4 with TRBJ2-3, with D possibly being TRBD2 (6 bases). Trimming took 0 bases from V and 1 from J, leaving 6 bases between them. Per the germline V gene, CDR1 is SGHNT and CDR2 is YYREEE (reference sequence). The CDR3 totals 14 residues. CDR3 bases: TGTGCCAGCAGCTTGGCGGGGGGCACAGATACGCAGTATTTT. Its translation is CASSLAGGTDTQYF. Looking up the rest from reference TRBV5-4 and TRBJ2-3 gives the full variable domain: ETGVTQSPTHLIKTRGQQVTLRCSSQSGHNTVSWYQQALGQGPQFIFQYYREEENGRGNFPPRFSGLQFPNYSSELNVNALELDDSALYLCASSLAGGTDTQYFGPGTRLTVL.

This clone appeared a single time. The V call is TRBV18, the J call TRBJ1-4; no firm D call. This CDR3 spans 16 amino acids. The V and J ends lost 3 bases and 0 bases respectively, with 11 bases between them. Germline values: CDR1 KGHSH, CDR2 LQKENI. CDR3 residues: CASSPRVFTTNEKLFF. DNA for the CDR3: TGTGCCAGCTCACCGAGGGTCTTCACAACTAATGAAAAACTGTTTTTT.

The CDR3 is CASSLQVLVEETQYF. CDR3 coding DNA: TGTGCCAGCAGTTTACAGGTACTAGTAGAAGAGACCCAGTACTTC. The chain links TRBV28 to TRBJ2-5; tentatively, D is TRBD2 (5 bases). In germline, CDR1 is MDHEN, CDR2 SYDVKM. The CDR3 has 15 residues. V was trimmed by 2 bases and J by 3 bases, leaving 13 bases between them.

The rearrangement uses TRBV6-1 and TRBJ1-6, with D perhaps matching TRBD1 (6 bases). CDR3 length: 16 residues. V was clipped by 3 bases and J by 10 bases, with 19 bases between them. Germline loops: CDR1 MNHNS, CDR2 SASEGT. The CDR3 loop is CASSDMAGVEGSPLHF. The CDR3 nucleotides read TGTGCCAGCAGTGACATGGCAGGGGTAGAGGGATCACCCCTCCACTTT.

J is TRBJ2-3 and V is TRBV19, with TRBD2 identical over 11 bases. The CDR3 totals 16 residues. V trimming: 7 bases; J trimming: 7 bases; junction bases outside the gene matches: 13. Germline lookup yields CDR1 LNHDA and CDR2 SQIVND (reference sequence). The CDR3 DNA reads as TGTGCCAGTAAGCCGGCCGGGACTAGCGGTAAATATACGCAGTATTTT. This sequence encodes CASKPAGTSGKYTQYF.

The rearrangement links TRBV5-4 to TRBJ1-5, with 8 nucleotides matching TRBD1. CDR1 is SGHNT and CDR2 is YYREEE in the germline V gene (reference sequence). The length of the CDR3 is 15 residues. V gave up 4 bases and J gave up 4 bases; unmatched junction bases: 7. The CDR3 region is CASSRGTGSNQPQHF. CDR3 DNA sequence: TGTGCCAGCAGCCGCGGGACAGGCTCAAATCAGCCCCAGCATTTT.

This chain connects TRBV3-1 (or the pseudogene TRBV3-2) to TRBJ2-5; possibly TRBD1 for D (7 bases). V lost 0 bases and J 3 bases, leaving 11 bases between the germline ends. This CDR3 region has 15 residues. CDR1 and CDR2 from the germline V gene are LGHDT and YNNKEL (reference sequence). The CDR3 sequence is CASSQEPGGKETQYF. CDR3 bases: TGTGCCAGCAGCCAAGAGCCAGGGGGGAAAGAGACCCAGTACTTC.